A single T cell receptor (beta chain) is shown here with its context. Its target antigen remains unknown. The sample holds no much larger clone one base away, and base qualities are not on file. CDR1 and CDR2 were assigned from the germline V gene (reference sequence) as SEHNR and FQNEAQ. From V the trimming removes 1 base and from J it removes 0 bases, while the gene matches leave 3 bases of the junction unaccounted for. Counted from cysteine to phenylalanine, this CDR3 has 15 amino acids. Only the CDR3 portion is preserved as DNA: 45 bases, with reading frame beginning at the first base. No immune events such as infections were documented for the healthy donors during the collection period. Healthy-donor blood repertoires served as a training cohort to calibrate time-dependent variance in a beta-binomial model of T-cell clone differential abundance. The training cohort comprised some 10 healthy donors, 3 female and 7 male. The donors were between roughly 29 and 64 years old, with an average age of roughly 40 years. Obtained from a commercial supplier, whole blood was collected from each healthy donor at three time points set around 2 weeks apart. For immunosequencing, genomic DNA was extracted from unsorted whole blood.

The data were obtained in a study of identifying expanded T cells in peripheral blood (dated by TCRdb to between 2018 and 2021). Looking at the study overall: Separate aliquots of the same genomic DNA pool were sequenced to produce technical replicates, and four replicates were compared in pairs.

TCRbeta CDR3 regions were profiled with the immunoSEQ Assay using bias-controlled multiplex PCR amplification of genomic DNA. The source study handled its data this way. The absolute abundance of each unique TCRbeta CDR3 region was quantified after sequences were collapsed and filtered. Differential abundance was tested with a binomial (Fisher-equivalent) model and with a beta-binomial model adding time-dependent variance fitted from healthy donors. Any clone with fewer than 5 combined templates was excluded, and a clone was called differentially abundant if its Benjamini-Hochberg FDR was below 0.01. Beta-binomial variance was modeled as a function of total template count across the two samples using the form v = (b*log(k)+a)^2. TCRdb retrieved this table from immuneACCESS and kept in-frame rearrangements only. Not all clones are present; in checked studies, unresolved V genes account for under half, and no reason is known for the remainder. D and trimming were read from the DNA, whereas the V and J calls and clone size are those reported in that table. The sample contains 90,000 to 95,000 clones, roughly 86% of them found a single time. Approximately 5.3% of the sample belongs to the ten largest clones.

The research as a whole found: In all healthy donors, the variance in clone template counts between samples taken two to three weeks apart rose significantly as total template count increased. The authors expected that over much longer intervals, such as months to years, biological variance in healthy repertoires might increase even further. The binomial model flagged approximately 1.3 differentially abundant clones between technical replicates but approximately 16 over around 2 weeks and around 19 over approximately 4 weeks. Both the number of clones called differentially abundant and the false-positive rate were significantly reduced by the beta-binomial model across all healthy-donor time intervals.

The sequence was obtained from a person aged 18 to 75 in good health. Sequencing was carried out using blood. The chain was built from TRBV7-9 and TRBJ2-7; TRBD2 fits 7 bases in the junction. The CDR3 region: CASSLGGGSSYEQYF. The DNA sequence follows: TGTGCCAGCAGCTTAGGCGGGGGTAGCTCCTACGAGCAGTACTTC. With the rest looked up from the reference TRBV7-9 and TRBJ2-7 genes rather than sequenced, the full variable domain is DTGVSQNPRHKITKRGQNVTFRCDPISEHNRLYWYRQTLGQGPEFLTYFQNEAQLEKSRLLSDRFSAERPKGSFSTLEIQRTEQGDSAMYLCASSLGGGSSYEQYFGPGTRLTVT.